This TCR beta chain was sequenced during a study of T cells after yellow fever vaccination. The authors made TCR cDNA by 5'RACE template switching, adding a universal primer site and UMIs. Using its own MiXCR run on the 5' RACE reads, TCRdb lists one record per CDR3 protein. The sample has around 530,000 distinct CDR3 sequences; around a sixth are singletons. As concerns this clonotype: The antigen is unknown.

The germline V gene has CDR1 SGHTA and CDR2 FQGTGA. J lost 3 bases, V lost 5 bases, and 3 bases had no gene match. The CDR3 covers 13 residues. Whole-study findings and limits: Reappearing after the booster were most of the clones from primary vaccination (about 96% CD4, approximately 89% CD8). Contaminating bulk clonotypes could be abundant in FACS-sorted repertoires.

The origin of this receptor is a man younger than 35 who received the YFV17D yellow fever vaccine. The chain employs TRBV7-3 and TRBJ1-1; the match to TRBD1 covers 7 bases. The sample consisted of PBMCs, taken 4 to 5 days after the first yellow fever vaccination. In nucleotides, the CDR3 is TGTGCCAGCAGCGAAGGGACAGACACTGAAGCTTTCTTT. Amino acids: CASSEGTDTEAFF.